This TCR beta chain came from a study of blood T cell repertoires in COVID-19. Looking at the study overall: T cells, B-cell-depleted T cells, or PBMCs supplied cDNA or gDNA.

Enrolled through a virtual design, the participants were between roughly 18 and 95 years of age and came from 24 US areas. In the original analysis: The authors estimated nucleated cell counts from reference gene primer amplification. Assay: immunoSEQ multiplex PCR; the TCRdb copy retains only in-frame clones and omits some. V and J calls and clone size come straight from that table; D and trimming were deduced from the DNA. Here the sample spans roughly 430,000 clones, roughly 90% being singletons. CDR3 length: 14 residues. Losses at the gene ends were 2 bases for V and 8 bases for J; bases not matched to a gene: 5. Germline V lookup: CDR1 LNHDA, CDR2 SQIVND (reference sequence).

The chain carries TRBV19 and TRBJ2-1; TRBD2 matches 8 bases. This receptor was taken from a woman aged 35 to 49 with acute COVID-19. Sequenced: PBMCs or T cells enriched from blood (not recorded which). CDR3 protein: CASSIRGGFHEQFF. CDR3 sequence (DNA): TGTGCCAGTAGTATACGGGGGGGCTTCCATGAGCAGTTCTTC. The full variable domain, rest sourced from reference TRBV19 and TRBJ2-1, is DGGITQSPKYLFRKEGQNVTLSCEQNLNHDAMYWYRQDPGQGLRLIYYSQIVNDFQKGDIAEGYSVSREKKESFPLTVTSAQKNPTAFYLCASSIRGGFHEQFFGPGTRLTVL.